Shown below are 32 T cell receptor beta chains from a single sample sequenced in a study of shared clonotypes between healthy human individuals. Sequencing was performed with immunoSEQ multiplex PCR; in TCRdb, only in-frame clones are kept and a portion is missing. Here the sample spans about 1.5 million clones, under 99% being singletons. Material: naive CD4+ T cells sorted from blood. Subset indicated: CD45RA+ positively selected. These receptors originate from a man aged 30 to 39 in good health.

Regarding this clone: This sample includes further DNA sequences coding for the same CDR3. The chain uses TRBV19 and TRBJ1-5; a weak D match, TRBD1 (5 bases). This CDR3 contains 12 residues. CDR1 and CDR2 from the germline V gene are LNHDA and SQIVND (reference sequence). Trimming removed 9 bases from V and 0 bases from J, with 6 bases in between. The CDR3 protein is CASRDSNQPQHF. In DNA, the CDR3 is TGTGCCAGCAGGGATAGCAATCAGCCCCAGCATTTT.

The chain has TRBV30 and TRBJ1-5; 8 bases align to TRBD1. Germline V lookup: CDR1 GTSNPN, CDR2 SVGIG (reference sequence). V was clipped by 3 bases and J by 4 bases; unmatched bases: 5. The CDR3 contains 14 residues. Written as DNA, the CDR3 is TGTGCCTGGAGGGCGGGACAGGCTAATCAGCCCCAGCATTTT. It encodes CAWRAGQANQPQHF.

This clone is a singleton in its sample. The chain uses TRBV6-6 and TRBJ1-5; possible D gene TRBD1, 5 bases. The CDR3 consists of 16 residues. Trimming removed 2 bases at V and 3 bases at J, with 14 bases between. CDR1 and CDR2 from the germline V gene are MNHNY and SVGAGI (reference sequence). CDR3 protein: CASSYPRQGTNQPQHF. In DNA form, the CDR3 reads TGTGCCAGCAGTTACCCCCGTCAGGGTACCAATCAGCCCCAGCATTTT.

V gene TRBV28 combines with J gene TRBJ2-3; the D gene is possibly TRBD1 (5 bases). V lost 5 bases and J 1 base, leaving 16 bases between the germline ends. CDR1 is MDHEN and CDR2 is SYDVKM in the germline V gene. The CDR3 runs to 16 residues. CDR3 nucleotides: TGTGCCAGCAGTCCGAGACAGCCTCGTGGCACAGATACGCAGTATTTT. It yields the protein CASSPRQPRGTDTQYF.

The V gene is TRBV2, the J gene TRBJ2-7; D is possibly TRBD1 (6 bases). Trimming cost V 7 bases and J 0 bases, with 25 bases left between them. CDR1 and CDR2 from the germline V gene are SNHLY and FYNNEI. The length of the CDR3 is 18 residues. The CDR3 spells CASIPDRRAPVSSYEQYF. The CDR3 nucleotides read TGTGCCAGCATTCCCGACAGGAGAGCTCCCGTTTCCTCCTACGAGCAGTACTTC.

The J gene is TRBJ2-1, the V gene TRBV9, with D perhaps matching TRBD1 or TRBD2 (5 bases each). V lost 0 bases and J 15 bases, leaving 19 bases between the germline ends. CDR1 and CDR2 (germline): SGDLS, YYNGEE. The CDR3 is 14 amino acids. CDR3 in amino acids: CASSVVDLRDPLFF. In nucleotides, the CDR3 is TGTGCCAGCAGCGTAGTAGACCTCCGGGACCCGTTGTTCTTC.

CDR3 DNA sequence: TGTGCCAGCGACGTCTGGGGGGCCAACACTGAAGCTTTCTTT. Its translation: CASDVWGANTEAFF. The chain has TRBV7-9 and TRBJ1-1; the D gene is possibly TRBD1 (6 bases). Trimming removed 8 bases from V and 2 bases from J, with 15 bases in between. CDR1 and CDR2 from the germline V gene are SEHNR and FQNEAQ (reference sequence). The CDR3 is made up of 14 amino acids. Filled out from reference TRBV7-9 and TRBJ1-1, the complete variable domain reads DTGVSQNPRHKITKRGQNVTFRCDPISEHNRLYWYRQTLGQGPEFLTYFQNEAQLEKSRLLSDRFSAERPKGSFSTLEIQRTEQGDSAMYLCASDVWGANTEAFFGQGTRLTVV.

The rearrangement uses TRBV4-3 and TRBJ2-7; D gene uncertain. CDR3 length equals 15 residues. The V gene's germline CDR1 is LGHNA and CDR2 YSLEER. Trimming shortened V by 1 base and J by 2 bases, and 12 bases separated the two germline ends. The CDR3 nucleotides are TGCGCCAGCAGCCAAGCTTACGGCGGAACCTACGAGCAGTACTTC. Translation: CASSQAYGGTYEQYF.

The chain links TRBV5-6 to TRBJ2-3; D remains unclear. The CDR3 has 13 residues. V lost 4 bases and J 11 bases, leaving 17 bases between the germline ends. CDR1 and CDR2 (germline): SGHDT, YYEEEE. CDR3 DNA sequence: TGTGCCAGCAGCCCGAAACTGTCCGGGCAGCAGTATTTT. It codes for CASSPKLSGQQYF.

This clone was found once. This chain joins TRBV4-2 and TRBJ1-4; 7 nucleotides line up with TRBD1. The ends lost 5 bases at V and 5 bases at J; junction bases unmatched: 11. The germline V gene has CDR1 LGHNA and CDR2 YNFKEQ. This CDR3 has 16 amino acids. The CDR3 nucleotides read TGTGCCAGCAGCGGTTCGGGGGGACAGCAGAATGAAAAACTGTTTTTT. The encoded protein is CASSGSGGQQNEKLFF.

The chain has TRBV5-1 and TRBJ2-5; a possible D gene is TRBD2 (5 bases). V gave up 4 bases and J gave up 5 bases, with 12 bases separating them. The CDR3 extends over 13 amino acids. Germline V gene sequence: CDR1 SGHRS, CDR2 YFSETQ. The CDR3, as DNA: TGCGCCAGCAGCGAGGACTGGCGGGAGACCCAGTACTTC. This encodes CASSEDWRETQYF.

This chain uses TRBV30 with TRBJ1-5; D is uncertain. Germline assignment: CDR1 GTSNPN and CDR2 SVGIG (reference sequence). The V and J ends lost 0 bases and 5 bases respectively, with 14 bases between them. The CDR3 contains 15 residues. CDR3 in amino acids: CAWSVRGKGDQPQHF. The CDR3 nucleotides read TGTGCCTGGAGTGTAAGAGGGAAGGGAGATCAGCCCCAGCATTTT.

The chain joins TRBV10-3 to TRBJ2-5; D gene unclear. This CDR3 region has 13 residues. V gave up 6 bases and J gave up 10 bases, with 18 bases separating them. CDR1 is ENHRY and CDR2 is SYGVKD in the germline V gene. CDR3 protein: CAIRNSASEFQYF. In DNA, the CDR3 is TGTGCCATCAGGAATTCAGCGTCAGAGTTCCAGTACTTC.

The rearrangement uses TRBV19 and TRBJ2-4; D may be TRBD1 or TRBD2 (5 bases each). The CDR3 loop spans 16 amino acids. Germline assignment: CDR1 LNHDA and CDR2 SQIVND (reference sequence). V was shortened by 7 bases and J by 4 bases, with 20 bases between the two germline ends. The DNA of the CDR3 is TGTGCCAGTACCACTGTTGGGGGTCGATCTAAAAACATTCAGTACTTC. Translating gives CASTTVGGRSKNIQYF.

J is TRBJ1-1 and V is TRBV5-1; D ambiguous. From germline, CDR1 is SGHRS and CDR2 YFSETQ. Trimming took off 0 bases at V and 6 bases at J, with 9 bases between the two ends. The CDR3 runs to 13 residues. The CDR3 is CASSLVGISEAFF. Written as DNA, the CDR3 is TGCGCCAGCAGCTTGGTGGGGATTTCTGAAGCTTTCTTT.

The rearrangement joins TRBV7-9 to TRBJ2-4, with a tentative D call TRBD2 (5 bases). CDR1 SEHNR and CDR2 FQNEAQ come from the germline V gene (reference sequence). Trimming took off 2 bases at V and 7 bases at J, with 15 bases between the two ends. The CDR3 sequence is 15 residues long. The CDR3 is CASSLRELIGNIQYF. CDR3 DNA: TGTGCCAGCAGCTTAAGGGAGCTAATCGGTAACATTCAGTACTTC.

The chain couples TRBV5-6 to TRBJ1-3; D is uncertain. CDR1 and CDR2 (germline): SGHDT, YYEEEE. Trimming removed 0 bases at V and 2 bases at J, with 12 bases between. This CDR3 has 16 residues. Written as DNA, the CDR3 is TGTGCCAGCAGCTTGGGCCCCGGGAAAGCTGGAAACACCATATATTTT. Its translation: CASSLGPGKAGNTIYF. The variable domain in full, with the rest retrieved from reference TRBV5-6 and TRBJ1-3, is DAGVTQSPTHLIKTRGQQVTLRCSPKSGHDTVSWYQQALGQGPQFIFQYYEEEERQRGNFPDRFSGHQFPNYSSELNVNALLLGDSALYLCASSLGPGKAGNTIYFGEGSWLTVV.

This rearrangement joins TRBV28 to TRBJ2-5; TRBD2 might be the D (5 bases). This CDR3 has 14 residues. Trimming cost V 2 bases and J 5 bases, with 12 bases left between them. CDR1 is MDHEN, CDR2 SYDVKM, per germline. The CDR3 DNA reads as TGTGCCAGCAGTTTAGTTTCCGGGATCGAGACCCAGTACTTC. Its protein product is CASSLVSGIETQYF.

The chain recombines TRBV5-1 with TRBJ2-2, with D perhaps TRBD2 (5 bases). The CDR3 contains 14 residues. V was shortened by 2 bases and J by 7 bases, with 12 bases between the two germline ends. Germline CDR1 reads SGHRS; CDR2 reads YFSETQ. This chain's CDR3 is CASSFISENGELFF. CDR3 DNA sequence: TGCGCCAGCAGCTTTATTAGCGAGAACGGGGAGCTGTTTTTT. Variable domain in full (rest from reference TRBV5-1 and TRBJ2-2): KAGVTQTPRYLIKTRGQQVTLSCSPISGHRSVSWYQQTPGQGLQFLFEYFSETQRNKGNFPGRFSGRQFSNSRSEMNVSTLELGDSALYLCASSFISENGELFFGEGSRLTVL.

The chain is built from TRBV28 and TRBJ2-7; D perhaps matches TRBD2 (6 bases). Germline CDR1 MDHEN, CDR2 SYDVKM. This CDR3 has 18 amino acids. Trimming removed 6 bases at V and 4 bases at J, with 28 bases between. For the CDR3, the DNA is TGTGCCAGCAGCCGTCCTAGCGAGGCAGAAATTAGATATTACGAGCAGTACTTC. Amino acids: CASSRPSEAEIRYYEQYF.

To note about this clone: Additional DNA sequences in this sample encode the identical CDR3. The rearrangement uses TRBV15 and TRBJ2-2; no definite D call. Looked up from germline, CDR1 is LNHNV and CDR2 is YYDKDF (reference sequence). The V gene lost 2 bases and the J gene lost 5 bases, with 3 bases spanning the gap. The CDR3 contains 12 residues. The CDR3 DNA follows: TGTGCCACCAGCAGAAATACCGGGGAGCTGTTTTTT. Protein product: CATSRNTGELFF.

The gene calls are TRBV5-6 and TRBJ2-2; D gene unclear. Germline V gives CDR1 SGHDT, CDR2 YYEEEE. V lost 0 bases, J lost 3 bases, and 9 bases lay in between. CDR3 length: 15 residues. CDR3 in DNA: TGTGCCAGCAGCTTGGCAGGACCTGACACCGGGGAGCTGTTTTTT. It is translated as CASSLAGPDTGELFF.

The J gene is TRBJ2-7, the V gene TRBV5-1; 8 bases are shared with TRBD1. The ends lost 4 bases at V and 5 bases at J; junction bases unmatched: 8. From germline, CDR1 is SGHRS and CDR2 YFSETQ. The length of the CDR3 is 14 residues. Here the CDR3 reads CASSPTGVGNEQYF. The CDR3, as DNA: TGCGCCAGCAGCCCGACAGGGGTGGGGAACGAGCAGTACTTC.

The rearrangement joins TRBV15 to TRBJ2-5; 13 positions match TRBD2. This CDR3 has 16 residues. V lost 4 bases to trimming and J lost 5 bases; unmatched junction nucleotides: 7. The V gene's germline CDR1 is LNHNV and CDR2 YYDKDF (reference sequence). This CDR3 reads CATSTGLAGVGETQYF. DNA for the CDR3: TGTGCCACCAGCACCGGACTAGCGGGAGTGGGGGAGACCCAGTACTTC.

The V and J genes are TRBV30 and TRBJ1-1, with unresolved D. Germline V gene sequence: CDR1 GTSNPN, CDR2 SVGIG (reference sequence). The CDR3 is made up of 14 amino acids. The V end was cut by 0 bases, the J end by 0 bases, with 8 bases between. CDR3 protein: CAWSVRNMNTEAFF. The CDR3 DNA is TGTGCCTGGAGTGTACGTAACATGAACACTGAAGCTTTCTTT. Full variable domain (outside the CDR3, taken from reference TRBV30 and TRBJ1-1): SQTIHQWPATLVQPVGSPLSLECTVEGTSNPNLYWYRQAAGRGLQLLFYSVGIGQISSEVPQNLSASRPQDRQFILSSKKLLLSDSGFYLCAWSVRNMNTEAFFGQGTRLTVV.

This chain connects TRBV27 to TRBJ2-3, with 10 bases matching TRBD2. Germline V lookup: CDR1 MNHEY, CDR2 SMNVEV (reference sequence). This CDR3 comprises 17 residues. After removal of 7 bases from V and 6 bases from J, the junction contained 16 bases not matched to a gene. The DNA for the CDR3 is TGTGCCAGCATCCCGTTAGGTCCTAGCGGGAGTCCGGATACGCAGTATTTT. As protein: CASIPLGPSGSPDTQYF.

This chain connects TRBV29-1 to TRBJ2-7, with 7 bases identical to TRBD2. CDR1 SQVTM and CDR2 ANQGSEA come from the germline V gene. The CDR3 covers 13 residues. The V segment lost 4 bases and the J segment 2 bases; nucleotides outside the gene matches: 5. The CDR3 loop is CSVGAGAPYEQYF. CDR3 sequence (DNA): TGCAGCGTTGGGGCGGGAGCCCCCTACGAGCAGTACTTC.

The chain is built from TRBV19 and TRBJ2-3; D not resolved. Trimming took off 5 bases at V and 4 bases at J, with 7 bases between the two ends. The CDR3 runs to 12 residues. Per germline, CDR1 LNHDA and CDR2 SQIVND (reference sequence). The CDR3 spells CASSLGADTQYF. The CDR3 DNA follows: TGTGCCAGTAGTCTGGGCGCAGATACGCAGTATTTT.

This clone is a singleton in its sample. CDR3 loop: CASSLASGQLKSYEQYF. In DNA form, the CDR3 reads TGTGCCAGCAGCTTAGCCTCGGGACAATTGAAATCCTACGAGCAGTACTTC. The chain couples TRBV7-2 to TRBJ2-7, with TRBD1 as a possible D gene (6 bases). The germline gives CDR1 SGHTA, CDR2 FQGNSA. There are 17 residues in the CDR3. Trimming took off 0 bases at V and 1 base at J, with 16 bases between the two ends.

The rearrangement uses TRBV7-2 and TRBJ1-5; D is uncertain. This CDR3 is built from 12 residues. V lost 6 bases, J lost 3 bases, and 6 bases lay in between. Germline V lookup: CDR1 SGHTA, CDR2 FQGNSA. CDR3 sequence reads: CASREVNQPQHF. Written as DNA, the CDR3 is TGTGCCAGCAGAGAGGTCAATCAGCCCCAGCATTTT.

This clone appeared once. The V call is TRBV28, the J call TRBJ1-5, with a tentative D call TRBD1 (6 bases). This CDR3 region has 14 residues. The ends were cut back, 6 bases at V and 3 bases at J, with 12 bases in the middle. Germline V gene sequence: CDR1 MDHEN, CDR2 SYDVKM. The CDR3 DNA is TGTGCCAGCAGGAGACAGGTCAACAATCAGCCCCAGCATTTT. Translating gives CASRRQVNNQPQHF.

The chain employs TRBV5-4 and TRBJ1-4; 7 bases agree with TRBD1. This CDR3 spans 14 amino acids. Germline loops: CDR1 SGHNT, CDR2 YYREEE (reference sequence). The V gene end was trimmed by 5 bases and the J gene end by 8 bases; junction bases not matched to a gene: 9. The CDR3 DNA follows: TGTGCCAGCAGTCTTGACAGGGTGCAAGAAAAACTGTTTTTT. Translated: CASSLDRVQEKLFF. Full variable domain (missing parts from reference TRBV5-4 and TRBJ1-4): ETGVTQSPTHLIKTRGQQVTLRCSSQSGHNTVSWYQQALGQGPQFIFQYYREEENGRGNFPPRFSGLQFPNYSSELNVNALELDDSALYLCASSLDRVQEKLFFGSGTQLSVL.